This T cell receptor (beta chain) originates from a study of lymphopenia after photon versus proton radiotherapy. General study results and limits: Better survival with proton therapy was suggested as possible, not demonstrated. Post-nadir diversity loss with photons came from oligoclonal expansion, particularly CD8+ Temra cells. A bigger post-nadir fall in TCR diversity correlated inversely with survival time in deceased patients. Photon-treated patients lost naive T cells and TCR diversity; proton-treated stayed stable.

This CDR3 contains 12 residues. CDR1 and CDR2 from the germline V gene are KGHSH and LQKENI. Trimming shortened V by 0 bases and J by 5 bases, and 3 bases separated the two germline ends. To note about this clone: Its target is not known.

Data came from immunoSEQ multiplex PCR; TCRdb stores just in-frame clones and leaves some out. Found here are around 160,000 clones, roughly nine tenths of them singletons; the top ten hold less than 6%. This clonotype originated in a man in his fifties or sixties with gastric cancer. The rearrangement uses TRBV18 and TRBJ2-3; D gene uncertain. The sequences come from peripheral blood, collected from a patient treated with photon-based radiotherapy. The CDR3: CASSPPGDTQYF. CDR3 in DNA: TGTGCCAGCTCACCACCAGGAGATACGCAGTATTTT.